A selection of T cell receptor beta chains follows, all from one sample in a study of blood T cell repertoires in COVID-19. Some clones are missing from TCRdb's copy, which holds only in-frame ones; the method was immunoSEQ multiplex PCR. The sample lists about 270,000 clones, about 88% occurring once. The sequenced material came from peripheral blood. The receptors were sampled from a woman in her seventies with COVID-19, enrolled during active disease. Each CDR3 is given with its conserved first and last residue. D genes are given only for firm matches. Rows may omit the clone size; those that give it use once, few, many or a size class.

NA | NA | TRBJ2-2 | TRBV30 | CAWTSARGNTGELFF | TGTGCCTGGACCTCGGCCAGGGGGAACACCGGGGAGCTGTTTTTT
NA | NA | TRBJ2-5 | TRBV28 | CASSPLSGNQETQYF | TGTGCCAGCAGCCCTCTTTCGGGAAACCAAGAGACCCAGTACTTC
NA | NA | TRBJ1-1 | TRBV18 | CASSPVREMNTEAFF | TGTGCCAGCTCACCAGTACGGGAGATGAACACTGAAGCTTTCTTT
TRBD1 | few | TRBJ2-2 | TRBV24-1 | CATSDPGQGANGELFF | TGTGCCACCAGTGACCCAGGACAGGGGGCAAACGGGGAGCTGTTTTTT
TRBD1 | NA | TRBJ2-7 | TRBV28 | CASISGTGIYEQYF | TGTGCCAGCATCTCCGGGACAGGGATCTACGAGCAGTACTTC
TRBD1 | NA | TRBJ2-3 | TRBV19 | CASSQGALTDTQYF | TGTGCCAGTTCGCAGGGGGCCCTCACAGATACGCAGTATTTT
TRBD2 | few | TRBJ2-5 | TRBV5-6 | CASSLRQRGETQYF | TGTGCCAGCAGCTTGAGGCAGCGGGGAGAGACCCAGTACTTC
TRBD2 | once | TRBJ2-1 | TRBV10-3 | CAIRASGLAGGNSYNEQFF | TGTGCCATCAGGGCTTCGGGACTAGCGGGGGGAAACTCCTACAATGAGCAGTTCTTC
NA | NA | TRBJ1-6 | TRBV5-4 | CASSLSGSPLHF | TGTGCCAGCAGCTTGTCCGGTTCACCCCTCCACTTT
NA | NA | TRBJ2-7 | TRBV4-1 | CASSQLPRDTEQYF | TGCGCCAGCAGCCAACTTCCCCGGGACACCGAGCAGTACTTC
NA | NA | TRBJ1-2 | TRBV9 | CASSQHDPGGYTF | TGTGCCAGCAGCCAACACGACCCGGGGGGCTACACCTTC
NA | NA | TRBJ1-5 | TRBV10-1 | CASSRRQSNQPQHF | TGCGCCAGCAGCAGAAGACAGAGCAATCAGCCCCAGCATTTT
TRBD1 | NA | TRBJ2-7 | TRBV5-1 | CASSPRDRTYEQYF | TGCGCCAGCAGCCCCCGGGACAGGACCTACGAGCAGTACTTC
NA | NA | TRBJ1-1 | TRBV19 | CASIQATEAFF | TGTGCCAGTATACAGGCCACTGAAGCTTTCTTT
TRBD2 | NA | TRBJ2-7 | TRBV7-2 | CASRVTSGGANEQYF | TGTGCCAGCAGAGTGACTAGCGGGGGGGCCAACGAGCAGTACTTC
NA | NA | TRBJ1-5 | TRBV19 | CASSTQNSQPQHF | TGTGCCAGTAGTACCCAAAACTCACAGCCCCAGCATTTT
TRBD2 | NA | TRBJ2-1 | TRBV7-6 | CASSLALGSGGVF | TGTGCCAGCAGCTTAGCGCTTGGTAGCGGGGGGGTCTTC
TRBD2 | NA | TRBJ2-5 | TRBV12-3/TRBV12-4 | CASSSGLGRTQYF | TGTGCCAGCAGTTCGGGACTAGGAAGGACCCAGTACTTC
TRBD1 | once | TRBJ2-5 | TRBV9 | CASSVAGTGKETQYF | TGTGCCAGCAGCGTAGCGGGGACAGGCAAAGAGACCCAGTACTTC
TRBD2 | NA | TRBJ2-4 | TRBV5-4 | CASSLGTGGFAKNIQYF | TGTGCCAGCAGCTTGGGAACGGGAGGTTTCGCCAAAAACATTCAGTACTTC
TRBD2 | NA | TRBJ2-5 | TRBV2 | CASSGGGKETQYF | TGTGCCAGCAGTGGCGGGGGGAAAGAGACCCAGTACTTC
NA | once | TRBJ2-3 | TRBV4-1 | CASSPIPTRSGDTQYF | TGCGCCAGCAGCCCCATACCTACCAGGTCGGGGGATACGCAGTATTTT
TRBD1 | once | TRBJ1-5 | TRBV3-1/TRBV3-2 | CASSHPRRQGLAPQHF | TGTGCCAGCAGCCACCCACGTCGACAGGGTCTGGCGCCCCAGCATTTT
TRBD1 | NA | TRBJ2-1 | TRBV19 | CASSLAGTGVWDEQFF | TGTGCCAGTAGTCTCGCCGGGACAGGGGTTTGGGATGAGCAGTTCTTC
NA | NA | TRBJ1-6 | TRBV9 | CASSVRDSNNSPLHF | TGTGCCAGCAGCGTACGCGACAGTAATAATTCACCCCTCCACTTT
TRBD1 | NA | TRBJ1-6 | TRBV6-5 | CASRDRTGYNSPLHF | TGTGCCAGCAGGGACCGGACAGGGTATAATTCACCCCTCCACTTT
NA | NA | TRBJ2-7 | TRBV29-1 | CSVGGSSYEQYF | TGCAGCGTTGGCGGGTCGTCCTACGAGCAGTACTTC
NA | NA | TRBJ1-2 | TRBV6-5 | CASSYSRGVGYGYTF | TGTGCCAGCAGTTACTCGCGCGGGGTGGGCTATGGCTACACCTTC
NA | NA | TRBJ2-2 | TRBV12-3/TRBV12-4 | CASSFSGELFF | TGTGCCAGCAGTTTTAGTGGGGAGCTGTTTTTT
NA | once | TRBJ1-2 | TRBV5-4 | CASRRVGNYGYTF | TGTGCCAGCAGGAGGGTCGGGAACTATGGCTACACCTTC
NA | NA | TRBJ1-2 | TRBV2 | CASKRQEDNYGYTF | TGTGCCAGCAAACGACAGGAAGATAACTATGGCTACACCTTC
NA | NA | TRBJ2-2 | TRBV2 | CASSERLVAGELFF | TGTGCCAGCAGTGAAAGACTAGTTGCCGGGGAGCTGTTTTTT
NA | once | TRBJ2-5 | TRBV19 | CASSIGRVQETQYF | TGTGCCAGTAGTATTGGCAGGGTGCAAGAGACCCAGTACTTC
NA | NA | TRBJ1-1 | TRBV18 | CASSPLGEGTEAFF | TGTGCCAGCTCACCACTGGGTGAGGGCACTGAAGCTTTCTTT
TRBD2 | NA | TRBJ2-7 | TRBV7-2 | CASSFLPGLAGGEQYF | TGTGCCAGCAGCTTCCTCCCGGGACTAGCGGGGGGAGAGCAGTACTTC
NA | NA | TRBJ2-5 | TRBV11-3 | CASSLAPSTGQYF | TGTGCCAGCAGCTTAGCCCCCTCGACCGGGCAGTACTTC